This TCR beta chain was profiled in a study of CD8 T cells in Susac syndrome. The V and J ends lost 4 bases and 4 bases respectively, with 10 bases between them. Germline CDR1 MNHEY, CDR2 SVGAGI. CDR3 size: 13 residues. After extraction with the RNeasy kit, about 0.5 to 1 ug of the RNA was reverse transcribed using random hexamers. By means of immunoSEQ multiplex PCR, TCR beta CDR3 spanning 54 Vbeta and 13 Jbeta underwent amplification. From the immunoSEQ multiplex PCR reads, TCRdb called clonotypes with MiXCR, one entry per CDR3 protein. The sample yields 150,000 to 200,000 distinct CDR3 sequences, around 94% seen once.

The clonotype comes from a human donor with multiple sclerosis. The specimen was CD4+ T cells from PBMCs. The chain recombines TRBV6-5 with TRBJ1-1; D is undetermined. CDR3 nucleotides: TGTGCCAGCAGTTTCCGGACTTTCACTGAAGCTTTCTTT. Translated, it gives CASSFRTFTEAFF.